The 20 T cell receptor beta chains listed next were all sequenced from one sample in a study of identical twins. One entry per CDR3 protein, called by TCRdb with MiXCR from the 5' RACE reads. The sample yields more than 600,000 distinct CDR3 sequences, 18% seen once. The same specimen was also included in a second study, on T cells expressing NK-cell markers.

Sequencing was done on a sample of PBMCs. The receptors stem from a young woman in good health.

This clonotype has a handful of counts. This CDR3 reads CAISEMPGAPGNTIYF. In DNA form, the CDR3 reads TGTGCCATCAGTGAGATGCCGGGAGCCCCTGGAAACACCATATATTTT. This chain uses TRBV10-3 with TRBJ1-3; D unresolved. The CDR3 is made up of 16 amino acids. Looked up from germline, CDR1 is ENHRY and CDR2 is SYGVKD. V lost 2 bases to trimming and J lost 2 bases, with 13 bases between them.

In its sample, this clonotype was seen many times. This chain joins TRBV7-2 and TRBJ2-1, with TRBD2 matching over 9 bases. The CDR3 consists of 17 residues. Trimming removed 0 bases from V and 3 bases from J; junction bases left unmatched: 6. CDR1 and CDR2 (germline): SGHTA, FQGNSA. CDR3 in amino acids: CASSLAASGALYNEQFF. CDR3 DNA sequence: TGTGCCAGCAGCTTAGCAGCTAGCGGGGCCCTCTACAATGAGCAGTTCTTC.

This clonotype has more than one count but fewer than ten. V gene TRBV24-1 combines with J gene TRBJ2-3; D unresolved. The CDR3 loop spans 15 amino acids. Trimming removed 5 bases at V and 0 bases at J, with 11 bases between. In germline, CDR1 is KGHDR, CDR2 SFDVKD. The CDR3 sequence is CATSGGHHSTDTQYF. CDR3 DNA: TGTGCCACCAGTGGGGGTCATCATAGCACAGATACGCAGTATTTT.

The J gene is TRBJ2-2, the V gene TRBV7-8; D is unresolved. This CDR3 has 16 residues. Germline V gene lookup returns CDR1 SGHVS and CDR2 FQNEAQ. The V gene lost 0 bases and the J gene lost 0 bases, with 8 bases spanning the gap. In nucleotides, the CDR3 is TGTGCCAGCAGCTTAGCGGAGCGACCGAACACCGGGGAGCTGTTTTTT. It is translated as CASSLAERPNTGELFF.

This chain joins TRBV11-2 and TRBJ1-5; TRBD1 is a possible D gene (5 bases). The germline V gene encodes CDR1 SGHAT and CDR2 FQNNGV. V was clipped by 6 bases and J by 7 bases, with 16 bases between them. The CDR3 has 14 residues. This CDR3 reads CASSLSRVGQPQHF. CDR3 in DNA: TGTGCCAGCAGTCTTAGCAGGGTGGGCCAGCCCCAGCATTTT. The full variable domain, its missing parts supplied by reference TRBV11-2 and TRBJ1-5, is EAGVAQSPRYKIIEKRQSVAFWCNPISGHATLYWYQQILGQGPKLLIQFQNNGVVDDSQLPKDRFSAERLKGVDSTLKIQPAKLEDSAVYLCASSLSRVGQPQHFGDGTRLSIL.

The chain is built from TRBV20-1 and TRBJ2-5; the D gene is possibly TRBD2 (6 bases). This CDR3 contains 15 residues. Deletions cut 3 bases from V and 7 bases from J, with 21 bases between. The germline V gene has CDR1 DFQATT and CDR2 SNEGSKA (reference sequence). The CDR3 reads CSASPPGVQGSTQYF. CDR3 in DNA: TGCAGTGCTAGCCCCCCGGGGGTGCAGGGATCGACCCAGTACTTC.

The chain joins TRBV29-1 to TRBJ2-3, with D tentatively TRBD1 (5 bases). CDR1 and CDR2 from the germline V gene are SQVTM and ANQGSEA. V lost 6 bases, J lost 6 bases, and 16 bases lay in between. There are 13 residues in the CDR3. CDR3 bases: TGCAGCGTAGGGGATTCTCCCTGGGATACGCAGTATTTT. Protein sequence: CSVGDSPWDTQYF.

The CDR3 DNA follows: TGTGCCAGCAGCTTACGGGCCGGCCCAGATACGCAGTATTTT. Amino acid sequence: CASSLRAGPDTQYF. The chain joins TRBV7-9 to TRBJ2-3; D unresolved. The length of the CDR3 is 14 residues. Looked up from germline, CDR1 is SEHNR and CDR2 is FQNEAQ (reference sequence). Trimming took 2 bases from V and 4 from J, leaving 10 bases between them.

The rearrangement uses TRBV7-2 and TRBJ2-7; D gene unclear. The CDR3 extends over 14 amino acids. V shed 2 bases and J shed 2 bases, with 10 bases lying between them. Germline V gene lookup returns CDR1 SGHTA and CDR2 FQGNSA. CDR3 bases: TGTGCCAGCAGCTTAAGGCGTGCCCCCTACGAGCAGTACTTC. Protein product: CASSLRRAPYEQYF.

The chain carries TRBV10-3 and TRBJ2-7, with 7 bases identical to TRBD2. J gave up 4 bases and V 6 bases, and 6 bases lay outside the gene matches. Germline CDR1 ENHRY, CDR2 SYGVKD. The CDR3 totals 13 residues. The CDR3 sequence: CAIRRLAAYEQYF. The CDR3 coding sequence is TGTGCCATCAGGAGACTAGCAGCATACGAGCAGTACTTC.

The rearrangement uses TRBV11-2 and TRBJ2-1; 9 positions agree with TRBD2. V was clipped by 3 bases and J by 0 bases; unmatched bases: 12. This CDR3 is built from 19 residues. The germline V gene encodes CDR1 SGHAT and CDR2 FQNNGV. The CDR3 protein is CASSFRLAGPRSSYNEQFF. CDR3 nucleotides: TGTGCCAGCAGCTTTCGTCTAGCGGGACCTCGCAGCTCCTACAATGAGCAGTTCTTC.

The table lists this clonotype with a few counts. The V call is TRBV12-3 or TRBV12-4, the J call TRBJ1-5; 7 bases line up with TRBD1. The CDR3 spans 15 residues. The junction had 8 bases not matched to a gene; V was cut back by 3 bases and J by 6 bases. CDR3 amino acids: CASSFRTGGPQPQHF. CDR3 in DNA: TGTGCCAGCAGTTTTAGGACAGGAGGTCCTCAGCCCCAGCATTTT.

This clonotype was seen more than once but under ten times. CDR3 protein: CASSQRQGAPDYGYTF. The CDR3 nucleotides read TGTGCCAGCAGCCAACGACAGGGGGCCCCTGACTATGGCTACACCTTC. The V and J genes are TRBV14 and TRBJ1-2; 10 bases match TRBD1. Per the germline V gene, CDR1 is SGHDN and CDR2 is FVKESK. Germline trimming cut 2 bases from V and 3 bases from J; bases unmatched to any gene: 6. CDR3 size: 16 residues. Based on the CDR3 plus reference TRBV14 and TRBJ1-2, the full variable domain is EAGVTQFPSHSVIEKGQTVTLRCDPISGHDNLYWYRRVMGKEIKFLLHFVKESKQDESGMPNNRFLAERTGGTYSTLKVQPAELEDSGVYFCASSQRQGAPDYGYTFGSGTRLTVV.

The V gene is TRBV20-1, the J gene TRBJ2-7; 7 positions match TRBD2. V was clipped by 6 bases and J by 1 base; unmatched bases: 6. The CDR3 consists of 13 residues. The V gene's germline CDR1 is DFQATT and CDR2 SNEGSKA (reference sequence). CDR3 region: CSAWPGGSYEQYF. CDR3 in DNA: TGCAGTGCCTGGCCGGGGGGTTCCTACGAGCAGTACTTC.

This clonotype has only a few counts. V and J are TRBV27 and TRBJ2-1; D ambiguous. Germline-derived CDR1 and CDR2 are MNHEY and SMNVEV (reference sequence). With 2 bases removed from V and 7 bases from J, the gap between germline ends came to 9 bases. The CDR3 contains 13 residues. CDR3 sequence (DNA): TGTGCCAGCAGTTTAACTAACGTTAATGAGCAGTTCTTC. This encodes CASSLTNVNEQFF.

This clonotype was seen a handful of times. CDR3 loop: CASSSPGPQAFF. The CDR3 DNA reads TGTGCCAGCAGCTCACCGGGGCCTCAAGCTTTCTTT. The chain employs TRBV7-2 and TRBJ1-1, with a possible D match to TRBD1 (5 bases). Deletions cut 4 bases from V and 9 bases from J, with 12 bases between. The CDR3 has 12 amino acids. The V gene's germline CDR1 is SGHTA and CDR2 FQGNSA.

This clonotype was seen only a few times. V gene TRBV29-1 combines with J gene TRBJ2-5; 10 bases line up with TRBD2. Germline V gene data show CDR1 as SQVTM and CDR2 as ANQGSEA. This CDR3 is 18 amino acids long. Trimming took 6 bases from V and 5 from J; bases not matched to a gene: 21. CDR3 nucleotides: TGCAGCGTCACGGACAGGCTAGCGGGAGACGCAGCTGAGGAGACCCAGTACTTC. Its translation is CSVTDRLAGDAAEETQYF.

This clonotype was seen a few times. The rearrangement uses TRBV12-3 or TRBV12-4 and TRBJ1-5, with D tentatively TRBD1 (6 bases). The V end was cut by 1 base, the J end by 8 bases, with 9 bases between. The CDR3 contains 13 residues. As DNA, the CDR3 is TGTGCCAGCAGTTTAGGGGGGGCGAAGCCCCAGCATTTT. Translating gives CASSLGGAKPQHF.

This chain uses TRBV20-1 with TRBJ1-6; 7 positions match TRBD1. This CDR3 has 14 amino acids. The germline V gene has CDR1 DFQATT and CDR2 SNEGSKA (reference sequence). After removal of 0 bases from V and 7 bases from J, the junction contained 3 bases not matched to a gene. CDR3: CSARDQGGNSPLHF. As DNA, the CDR3 is TGCAGTGCTAGAGATCAGGGGGGAAATTCACCCCTCCACTTT.

This clonotype has at least ten counts. CDR3 in DNA: TGCGCCAGCAGCTTCACGTCTGACAATGAGCAGTTCTTC. Protein: CASSFTSDNEQFF. The rearrangement uses TRBV5-1 and TRBJ2-1; D is undetermined. The CDR3 runs to 13 residues. V was clipped by 2 bases and J by 5 bases, with 8 bases between them. Germline V gene data show CDR1 as SGHRS and CDR2 as YFSETQ.